These T cell receptor beta chains were read from a single sample in a study of cytomegalovirus exposure and HLA in healthy donors. Sequencing was performed with immunoSEQ multiplex PCR; in TCRdb, only in-frame clones are kept and a portion is missing. The table has 190,000 or so clones, 80% to 85% seen once. Material: PBMCs. The receptors come from a man aged 45 to 65 in good health and CMV-seronegative. The CDR3 runs from the conserved cysteine through the conserved F or W. A D gene is named only where the DNA matches it firmly. Only some rows state a clone size, as once, few, many or a class for expanded clones.

NA,TRBJ1-2,TRBV4-2,NA,TGTGCCAGCAGCCAAGAAACAGACTATGGCTACACCTTC,CASSQETDYGYTF
TRBD2,TRBJ2-7,TRBV28,few,TGTGCCAGCAGGAAACCGGGACTAGCGGGACAGTTCCACGAGCAGTACTTC,CASRKPGLAGQFHEQYF
NA,TRBJ1-5,TRBV12-2,NA,TGTGCAAGTCGCTTAGTTGGGGGACAGGGGGTCTTCCGAACGGGCAATCAGCCCCAGCATTTT,CASRLVGGQGVFRTGNQPQHF
NA,TRBJ1-3,TRBV6-5,few,TGTGCCAGCAGTTCGCCCATGAGGGGAAACACCATATATTTT,CASSSPMRGNTIYF
NA,TRBJ2-1,TRBV7-2,once,TGTGCCAGCAGGCGGGGATACAATGAGCAGTTCTTC,CASRRGYNEQFF
NA,TRBJ1-1,TRBV29-1,few,TGCAGCGTTGACAGGCAGGGTATAACTGAAGCTTTCTTT,CSVDRQGITEAFF
TRBD1,TRBJ1-2,TRBV19,NA,TGTGCCAGTAGAAGACAGGGGACTAACTATGGCTACACCTTC,CASRRQGTNYGYTF
NA,TRBJ2-7,TRBV6-5,few,TGTGCCAGCAGCCGACGGCCGACTAGTCCATACGAGCAGTACTTC,CASSRRPTSPYEQYF
NA,TRBJ1-1,TRBV19,NA,TGTGCCAGTAGTTCCTGGACAGTGATGAACACTGAAGCTTTCTTT,CASSSWTVMNTEAFF
TRBD1,TRBJ2-5,TRBV4-2,NA,TGTGCCAGCAGCCATGGTCGGGACAGGGAAGAGACCCAGTACTTC,CASSHGRDREETQYF
NA,TRBJ1-1,TRBV25-1,NA,TGTGCCAGCAGTGAAACAGGGCGAGGGAACACTGAAGCTTTCTTT,CASSETGRGNTEAFF
TRBD2,TRBJ2-5,TRBV5-6,NA,TGTGCCAGCAGCTTACCCGCGGGGGGGTACCAAGAGACCCAGTACTTC,CASSLPAGGYQETQYF
NA,TRBJ2-2,TRBV7-2,NA,TGTGCCAGCAACATAATCAGGGCCGGGGAGCTGTTTTTT,CASNIIRAGELFF
TRBD1,TRBJ2-7,TRBV7-2,NA,TGTGCCAGCAGCTTTTTAGGACAGGGGCAACCCTACGAGCAGTACTTC,CASSFLGQGQPYEQYF
NA,TRBJ2-3,TRBV6-4,few,TGTGCCAGCAGTGACAATCGCGTTACCTTCACAGATACGCAGTATTTT,CASSDNRVTFTDTQYF
TRBD1,TRBJ1-1,TRBV10-3,NA,TGTGCCATCAGTACAGGGGGCATGAACACTGAAGCTTTCTTT,CAISTGGMNTEAFF
NA,TRBJ2-7,TRBV6-5,few,TGTGCCAGCAGCCGACCCGGAGCCGGGAACTACGAGCAGTACTTC,CASSRPGAGNYEQYF
NA,TRBJ1-2,TRBV28,NA,TGTGCCAGCAGCTTCTACCCGACAGTTTCTAACTATGGCTACACCTTC,CASSFYPTVSNYGYTF
NA,TRBJ1-1,TRBV30,NA,TGTGCCTGGAAAGACGGGTCCCCTGAAGCTTTCTTT,CAWKDGSPEAFF
TRBD2,TRBJ2-7,TRBV6-6,few,TGTGCCAGCAGTTCGTCTAGCGGGAGGGGACTCTACGAGCAGTACTTC,CASSSSSGRGLYEQYF
NA,TRBJ1-1,TRBV5-1,NA,TGCGCCAGCAGCTTGGACAGGGACACTGAAGCTTTCTTT,CASSLDRDTEAFF
NA,TRBJ1-2,TRBV10-3,NA,TGTGCCATCATGGAAGAGCAGGGGCGATATGGCTACACCTTC,CAIMEEQGRYGYTF
TRBD1,TRBJ1-5,TRBV19,NA,TGTGCCAGTAGCACCCGAAGACAGGGAGGCAATCAGCCCCAGCATTTT,CASSTRRQGGNQPQHF
TRBD1,TRBJ1-4,TRBV9,NA,TGTGCCAGCAGTGGACGGGACAGGGGTAATGAAAAACTGTTTTTT,CASSGRDRGNEKLFF
TRBD1,TRBJ1-5,TRBV7-2,NA,TGTGCCAGCAGCTTAGATGGACAGGGGGCGCCTAGCAATCAGCCCCAGCATTTT,CASSLDGQGAPSNQPQHF
NA,TRBJ1-5,TRBV6-1,NA,TGTGCCAGCAGTGGGGGAGGGGTATCGGGCAATCAGCCCCAGCATTTT,CASSGGGVSGNQPQHF
TRBD1,TRBJ1-4,TRBV9,NA,TGTGCCAGCAGCGGCGGGACAGGGGGAAGAGAAAAACTGTTTTTT,CASSGGTGGREKLFF
TRBD1,TRBJ2-7,TRBV6-1,NA,TGTGCCAGCAGTGAAGTCGGACAGGGGTTGCGGGAGCAGTACTTC,CASSEVGQGLREQYF
TRBD2,TRBJ2-7,TRBV30,NA,TGTGCCTGGAAACTAGCGGGCACCTACGAGCAGTACTTC,CAWKLAGTYEQYF
TRBD2,TRBJ2-5,TRBV19,NA,TGTGCCAGTAGTATAGGGAAGACTAGCGGGACTATCAAAGAGACCCAGTACTTC,CASSIGKTSGTIKETQYF
NA,TRBJ2-3,TRBV15,NA,TGTGCCACCAGCGGGAGGACAGGTGAACTCACAGATACGCAGTATTTT,CATSGRTGELTDTQYF
TRBD1,TRBJ1-2,TRBV7-2,once,TGTGCCAGCAGCCCGAGGACAGGGAACTATGGCTACACCTTC,CASSPRTGNYGYTF
TRBD1,TRBJ1-1,TRBV5-8,NA,TGTGCCAGCAGCCTTCGGGACAGGGCCCTTGAAGCTTTCTTT,CASSLRDRALEAFF
TRBD1,TRBJ1-1,TRBV6-1,NA,TGTGCCAGTAGACAGGGGGCAAATGAAGCTTTCTTT,CASRQGANEAFF
TRBD1,TRBJ1-2,TRBV7-2,NA,TGTGCCAGCAGCTTTAGGACAGGGGATGGCTACACCTTC,CASSFRTGDGYTF
NA,TRBJ2-7,TRBV6-5,NA,TGTGCCAGCAGTTACCCCGGGACAAATGTGCAGTACTTC,CASSYPGTNVQYF
TRBD1,TRBJ2-7,TRBV5-6,NA,TGTGCCAGCAGCCGGAGGACAGGGGTGTACAACGAGCAGTACTTC,CASSRRTGVYNEQYF
NA,TRBJ2-3,TRBV11-2,NA,TGTGCCAGCAGCTTAGAGATTTATTCCAGGGCCTGGGGCACAGATACGCAGTATTTT,CASSLEIYSRAWGTDTQYF
NA,TRBJ1-5,TRBV5-8,NA,TGTGCCAGCAGCACTTCCTTAGGGAGACGTCAGCCCCAGCATTTT,CASSTSLGRRQPQHF
NA,TRBJ1-2,TRBV30,NA,TGTGCCTGGGCCCCGGGACTGGGTAACTATGGCTACACCTTC,CAWAPGLGNYGYTF
TRBD1,TRBJ1-1,TRBV19,NA,TGTGCCAGTAGCCTCGGGCACCCCTACGGGACAGGGCGAAAGAACACTGAAGCTTTCTTT,CASSLGHPYGTGRKNTEAFF
TRBD1,TRBJ1-2,TRBV6-5,NA,TGTGCCAGCAGTAGGGGACAGAATCGTGGCTACACCTTC,CASSRGQNRGYTF
NA,TRBJ2-3,TRBV25-1,NA,TGTGCCAGCAGTGAAATCACAGGGTTCCCAGATACGCAGTATTTT,CASSEITGFPDTQYF
TRBD1,TRBJ2-5,TRBV4-1,few,TGCGCCAGCAGCGCTGGGGGGACAGGGAAGGAGACCCAGTACTTC,CASSAGGTGKETQYF
NA,TRBJ2-7,TRBV7-2,NA,TGTGCCAGCAGCCTCAATACAGGGATCTCCTACGAGCAGTACTTC,CASSLNTGISYEQYF
NA,TRBJ1-2,TRBV5-1,NA,TGCGCCAGCAGCGGGGGGGGGCAGAACTATGGCTACACCTTC,CASSGGGQNYGYTF
NA,TRBJ1-5,TRBV4-1,NA,TGCGCCAGCAGCCTGGAGGGATCGGGGAGCAATCAGCCCCAGCATTTT,CASSLEGSGSNQPQHF
NA,TRBJ2-1,TRBV19,once,TGTGCCAGTAGTATGAGTGGGCCTCCTGTCCGAGATGAGCAGTTCTTC,CASSMSGPPVRDEQFF
NA,TRBJ1-1,TRBV6-6,NA,TGTGCCAGCAGTTACGACAGGACGAACACTGAAGCTTTCTTT,CASSYDRTNTEAFF
NA,TRBJ2-1,TRBV7-2,NA,TGTGCCAGCAGCTTAAGCAGGGACTACAATGAGCAGTTCTTC,CASSLSRDYNEQFF
TRBD1,TRBJ2-5,TRBV7-2,once,TGTGCCAGCAGCTCCCCGACAGGGGCTCGCGAGACCCAGTACTTC,CASSSPTGARETQYF
NA,TRBJ1-4,TRBV6-1,few,TGTGCCAGCGGGGGCCCATACCGCGAAAAACTGTTTTTT,CASGGPYREKLFF
NA,TRBJ2-1,TRBV5-1,NA,TGCGCCAGCAGCTCTCAACTAGCAGGTGAGCAGTTCTTC,CASSSQLAGEQFF